Listed below are T cell receptor beta chains from one sample, sequenced in a study of monozygotic twins with inflammatory bowel disease. TCRdb re-analyzed the 5' RACE reads; it lists each CDR3 protein once, without DNA. Reported are approximately 400,000 distinct CDR3 sequences; the ten largest clones contain 2% to 2.5%. What was sequenced was blood. These receptors were obtained from a human donor with ulcerative colitis or Crohn's disease, or a healthy co-twin of an affected twin (not recorded which). Both conserved end residues are part of each CDR3. Fields, in order: CDR3 protein, V gene, J gene, CDR3 length.

CDR3: CASSKRGGLETQYF; V: TRBV28; J: TRBJ2-5; length: 14
CDR3: CASSWAGTGGLTPVTDTQYF; V: TRBV5-1; J: TRBJ2-3; length: 20
CDR3: CASSLVGGANVLTF; V: TRBV7-9; J: TRBJ2-6; length: 14
CDR3: CASHQGATGELFF; V: TRBV10-2; J: TRBJ2-2; length: 13
CDR3: CSAKRGDYGYTF; V: TRBV20-1; J: TRBJ1-2; length: 12
CDR3: CSVEKLAGGKEQYF; V: TRBV29-1; J: TRBJ2-7; length: 14
CDR3: CDSSLQSGNTIYF; V: TRBV5-6; J: TRBJ1-3; length: 13
CDR3: CASSLPGVGYGYTF; V: TRBV28; J: TRBJ1-2; length: 14
CDR3: CSAIRLGKDGEQFF; V: TRBV20-1; J: TRBJ2-1; length: 14
CDR3: CSARSGLAGGGDTQYF; V: TRBV20-1; J: TRBJ2-3; length: 16
CDR3: CASSQDRASRRLYEQYF; V: TRBV4-1; J: TRBJ2-7; length: 17
CDR3: CASSQELVLAAFF; V: TRBV4-1; J: TRBJ1-1; length: 13
CDR3: CASSQYSTGTSNQPQHF; V: TRBV7-2; J: TRBJ1-5; length: 17
CDR3: CASSEREGFSTDTQYF; V: TRBV2; J: TRBJ2-3; length: 16
CDR3: CASNNRAREGEAFF; V: TRBV19; J: TRBJ1-1; length: 14
CDR3: CASSQGQGGDQPQHF; V: TRBV4-3; J: TRBJ1-5; length: 15
CDR3: CASSLRGAGSTDTQYF; V: TRBV7-2; J: TRBJ2-3; length: 16
CDR3: CASSLGSGGPLAGELFF; V: TRBV11-2; J: TRBJ2-2; length: 17
CDR3: CSADGGVSTDTQYF; V: TRBV20-1; J: TRBJ2-3; length: 14
CDR3: CASSLVTSGYEQYF; V: TRBV7-2; J: TRBJ2-7; length: 14
CDR3: CASRRQSSYEQYF; V: TRBV3-1; J: TRBJ2-7; length: 13
CDR3: CASGRGRGGSYEQYF; V: TRBV5-1; J: TRBJ2-7; length: 15
CDR3: CASSYSGGVNEQFF; V: TRBV5-4; J: TRBJ2-1; length: 14
CDR3: CASSQDRADTDTQYF; V: TRBV4-3; J: TRBJ2-3; length: 15
CDR3: CAISESRGIEAFF; V: TRBV10-3; J: TRBJ1-1; length: 13
CDR3: CASSFFGQGDEQFF; V: TRBV28; J: TRBJ2-1; length: 14
CDR3: CAIGPVAGSEQFF; V: TRBV10-3; J: TRBJ2-1; length: 13
CDR3: CASSQDPRATCEQYF; V: TRBV4-3; J: TRBJ2-7; length: 15
CDR3: CASSLAAENNEQFF; V: TRBV7-9; J: TRBJ2-1; length: 14
CDR3: CSARDRRDQPQHF; V: TRBV20-1; J: TRBJ1-5; length: 13
CDR3: CASSSIAGGPNQYDEQFF; V: TRBV11-2; J: TRBJ2-1; length: 18
CDR3: CASSPDLGAGEKLFF; V: TRBV5-4; J: TRBJ1-4; length: 15
CDR3: CASSLTGTGLEQYF; V: TRBV5-1; J: TRBJ2-7; length: 14
CDR3: CASSLIGGSGLDTQYF; V: TRBV5-6; J: TRBJ2-3; length: 16
CDR3: CASSRAADGRSYEQYF; V: TRBV3-1; J: TRBJ2-7; length: 16
CDR3: CASRTGSYSPLHF; V: TRBV6-5; J: TRBJ1-6; length: 13
CDR3: CASSPNPWDTLGTDTQYF; V: TRBV28; J: TRBJ2-3; length: 18
CDR3: CASSQGTRNTEAFF; V: TRBV18; J: TRBJ1-1; length: 14
CDR3: CASSLGTTWELFF; V: TRBV5-6; J: TRBJ2-2; length: 13
CDR3: CASNKIAGGQETQYF; V: TRBV6-1; J: TRBJ2-5; length: 15
CDR3: CATSRDRVNTEAFF; V: TRBV15; J: TRBJ1-1; length: 14
CDR3: CASSSSRQGGSPLHF; V: TRBV6-1; J: TRBJ1-6; length: 15
CDR3: CASSYTGGGEKLFF; V: TRBV7-9; J: TRBJ1-4; length: 14
CDR3: CASRWDTRPKREAFF; V: TRBV2; J: TRBJ1-1; length: 15
CDR3: CASSLGFFSGSYNEQFF; V: TRBV11-2; J: TRBJ2-1; length: 17
CDR3: CASSLGDWTSGYEQYF; V: TRBV7-2; J: TRBJ2-7; length: 16
CDR3: CASSFGAGANVLTF; V: TRBV7-7; J: TRBJ2-6; length: 14
CDR3: CSAREDTDTQYF; V: TRBV20-1; J: TRBJ2-3; length: 12
CDR3: CATAEGLVTDTQYF; V: TRBV5-1; J: TRBJ2-3; length: 14
CDR3: CASSLLKQADTQYF; V: TRBV11-2; J: TRBJ2-3; length: 14